The rows below give T cell receptor beta chains drawn from one sample of a study of T cell changes during pregnancy in multiple sclerosis. Generated by immunoSEQ multiplex PCR, the TCRdb table keeps only in-frame clones and is missing some. The data show about 48,000 clones, roughly 94% seen once. Specimen: CD4+ T cells from peripheral blood mononuclear cells, collected in the first trimester of pregnancy. These receptor sequences come from a female donor with multiple sclerosis, enrolled in a pregnancy study. The CDR3 runs from the conserved cysteine through the conserved F or W. The order of the fields is V gene, J gene, D gene, clone size, CDR3 DNA, CDR3 protein. A D gene is named only where the DNA matches it firmly. Size is stated for part of the rows, as once, few or many counts, or as a class when the clone is expanded.

TRBV10-3	TRBJ1-3	TRBD1	.	TGTGCCATCAGTGAACGACAGGGGGCTGGAAACACCATATATTTT	CAISERQGAGNTIYF
TRBV19	TRBJ1-1	TRBD1	.	TGTGCCAGTAGTACAGGGGGGAGGATGAACACTGAAGCTTTCTTT	CASSTGGRMNTEAFF
TRBV5-1	TRBJ2-3	.	.	TGCGCCAGCAGTCCACGGGGGACCACAGATACGCAGTATTTT	CASSPRGTTDTQYF
TRBV5-6	TRBJ1-1	TRBD1	.	TGTGCCAGCAGCTTGCGGGACAGGGCAACGGCTTTCTTT	CASSLRDRATAFF
TRBV5-4	TRBJ2-3	TRBD1	.	TGTGCCAGCAGCTCCGACAGGGGACGCACAGATACGCAGTATTTT	CASSSDRGRTDTQYF
TRBV5-1	TRBJ1-1	TRBD1	.	TGCGCCAGCAGCTTGGACAGGGGAGTGAACACTGAAGCTTTCTTT	CASSLDRGVNTEAFF
TRBV5-1	TRBJ1-1	.	.	TGCGCCAGCAGCATGCGCCGGGACACTGAAGCTTTCTTT	CASSMRRDTEAFF
TRBV6-1	TRBJ1-6	TRBD1	.	TGTGCCTTGGGACAGGGCCAAAGTTTTTCACCCCTCCACTTT	CALGQGQSFSPLHF
TRBV6-1	TRBJ1-2	.	.	TGTGCCAGCAGTGTCGGCGGCTACTATGGCTACACCTTC	CASSVGGYYGYTF
TRBV5-1	TRBJ2-3	TRBD1	.	TGCGCCAGCAGCTTGGCCTCCCCGGGACAGGGGGCAGATACGCAGTATTTT	CASSLASPGQGADTQYF
TRBV9	TRBJ1-4	.	.	TGTGCCAGCAGCGTAGGGGCAGGGCTGGAAAAACTGTTTTTT	CASSVGAGLEKLFF
TRBV7-9	TRBJ2-2	.	.	TGTGCCAGCAGCTTAGGGGGCAGCGGGGAGCTGTTTTTT	CASSLGGSGELFF
TRBV7-3	TRBJ1-6	.	.	TGTGCCAGCAGCTTAAACAGACCTAATTCACCCCTCCACTTT	CASSLNRPNSPLHF
TRBV29-1	TRBJ1-5	.	.	TGCAGCGTGGCCCATGACAGCAGCCATAATCAGCCCCAGCATTTT	CSVAHDSSHNQPQHF
TRBV5-1	TRBJ2-1	TRBD1	.	TGCGCCAGCAGCTTTGGGCTGGGGGGACAGGCCCAAAATGAGCAGTTCTTC	CASSFGLGGQAQNEQFF
TRBV5-6	TRBJ1-5	.	.	TGTGCCAGCAGCTTGCAGCCAGGCTTCAATCAGCCCCAGCATTTT	CASSLQPGFNQPQHF
TRBV18	TRBJ2-2	.	.	TGTGCCAGCTCAGAACAACGAACGAACACCGGGGAGCTGTTTTTT	CASSEQRTNTGELFF
TRBV9	TRBJ1-2	.	once	TGTGCCAGCAGCCCTACTCCGGACAGCTATGGCTACACCTTC	CASSPTPDSYGYTF